Each of the 16 T cell receptor beta chains below was sequenced from the same sample in a study of T cell responses to AZD1222 COVID-19 vaccine. Measured with immunoSEQ multiplex PCR; TCRdb has only the in-frame clones, and not every one. The table records 110,000 or so clones, more than 70% of them present only once. The specimen comprised peripheral blood, sampled 28 days after the second AZD1222 dose. The receptors stem from an adult who received the AZD1222 COVID-19 vaccine.

The rearrangement uses TRBV4-1 and TRBJ1-2; D unresolved. This CDR3 spans 14 amino acids. Germline V gene sequence: CDR1 MGHRA, CDR2 YSYEKL. Between the trimmed V and J ends, which lost 4 bases and 7 bases, there was a span of 16 bases. The CDR3 sequence is CASSRQVEAGGYTF. The CDR3, as DNA: TGCGCCAGCAGCCGGCAAGTGGAGGCGGGTGGCTACACCTTC.

V gene TRBV18 combines with J gene TRBJ1-1, with D unresolved. The CDR3 contains 17 residues. CDR1 is KGHSH and CDR2 is LQKENI in the germline V gene. Trimming stripped 3 bases from V and 1 base from J, with 18 bases between. This chain's CDR3 is CASSPFSTQQANTEAFF. Written as DNA, the CDR3 is TGTGCCAGCTCACCTTTTAGTACTCAGCAAGCGAACACTGAAGCTTTCTTT.

Worth noting for this clone: The junction differs from germline at one of its ends, possibly a read error. The chain recombines TRBV20-1 with TRBJ1-2; D gene uncertain. Germline assignment: CDR1 DFQATT and CDR2 SNEGSKA (reference sequence). The CDR3 is 11 amino acids. The CDR3 spells CSARAGQQSAF. CDR3 nucleotide sequence: TGCAGTGCTAGAGCTGGCCAGCAATCGGCCTTC.

This sequence joins TRBV24-1 and TRBJ2-2; 9 nucleotides align to TRBD2. The germline V gene has CDR1 KGHDR and CDR2 SFDVKD. This CDR3 has 19 amino acids. Unmatched junction bases numbered 12, after V lost 5 bases and J lost 0 bases. The CDR3, as DNA: TGTGCCACCAGTGTATCCAGTGCAGCGGGGGGCTCGAACACCGGGGAGCTGTTTTTT. It encodes CATSVSSAAGGSNTGELFF.

As to this clone: The sample carries other DNA sequences with the same CDR3. The rearrangement joins TRBV5-1 to TRBJ1-3; D remains unclear. The CDR3 contains 14 residues. The germline CDR1 and CDR2 sequences are SGHRS and YFSETQ. V shed 0 bases and J shed 3 bases, with 7 bases lying between them. CDR3: CASSLAGYGNTIYF. The CDR3 DNA follows: TGCGCCAGCAGCTTGGCTGGCTATGGAAACACCATATATTTT.

The genes are TRBV12-3 or TRBV12-4 and TRBJ2-5; tentative D call: TRBD2 (5 bases). Trimming left V 6 bases short and J 4 bases short, with 12 bases between. The CDR3 is 13 amino acids. CDR3 in amino acids: CASSPTRGETQYF. CDR3 in DNA: TGTGCCAGCAGCCCCACTAGAGGAGAGACCCAGTACTTC.

A note on this clone: Compared with germline, one end of the junction differs, possibly owing to a read error. The chain joins TRBV6-5 to TRBJ2-1; the D gene is possibly TRBD1 (5 bases). This CDR3 is built from 13 residues. The germline V gene has CDR1 MNHEY and CDR2 SVGAGI. CDR3 sequence reads: CVSSLGAYNEQFF. The CDR3 nucleotides are TGTGTCAGCAGTTTAGGGGCTTACAATGAGCAGTTCTTC.

The chain has TRBV2 and TRBJ2-1; the match to TRBD2 covers 16 bases. V lost 7 bases to trimming and J lost 9 bases; unmatched junction nucleotides: 6. This CDR3 has 15 residues. Germline CDR1 and CDR2: SNHLY and FYNNEI. The CDR3 is CASIGTSGGGSEQFF. The CDR3 bases are TGTGCCAGCATCGGGACTAGCGGGGGGGGTAGTGAGCAGTTCTTC.

The gene calls are TRBV3-1 (or the pseudogene TRBV3-2) and TRBJ2-1, with no clear D. CDR3 length: 15 residues. V was trimmed by 1 base and J by 0 bases, leaving 7 bases between them. The germline gives CDR1 LGHDT, CDR2 YNNKEL (reference sequence). CDR3 amino acids: CASSQGSFSYNEQFF. In DNA form, the CDR3 reads TGTGCCAGCAGCCAAGGGAGCTTCTCCTACAATGAGCAGTTCTTC.

This clone showed up just a few times. The chain recombines TRBV6-5 with TRBJ1-2; D is perhaps TRBD1 (5 bases). From germline, CDR1 is MNHEY and CDR2 SVGAGI. Trimming stripped 2 bases from V and 2 bases from J, with 9 bases between. The CDR3 totals 14 residues. CDR3: CASSYDSKNYGYTF. The CDR3 DNA is TGTGCCAGCAGTTACGACAGCAAGAACTATGGCTACACCTTC.

The V and J genes are TRBV19 and TRBJ1-5; 8 bases are shared with TRBD1. V lost 4 bases, J lost 6 bases, and 5 bases stayed unmatched. Germline assignment: CDR1 LNHDA and CDR2 SQIVND (reference sequence). The CDR3 has 14 amino acids. CDR3 in amino acids: CASSRDRNFQPQHF. Here the CDR3 DNA reads TGTGCCAGTAGTAGGGACAGGAATTTTCAGCCCCAGCATTTT.

The chain employs TRBV23-1 and TRBJ2-1; D is perhaps TRBD1 (6 bases). TRBV23-1 has ORF status, its function being uncertain. The ends were cut back, 3 bases at V and 4 bases at J, with 10 bases in the middle. This CDR3 spans 14 amino acids. CDR3 in DNA: TGCGCCAGCAGTCAGCAGGGGCATTACAATGAGCAGTTCTTC. It specifies CASSQQGHYNEQFF.

The CDR3 DNA sequence: TGTGCCAGCTCACGCCGGGGCCGGCAGGACATAACTAGCACAGATACGCAGTATTTT. This codes for CASSRRGRQDITSTDTQYF. The V call is TRBV18, the J call TRBJ2-3; D could derive from TRBD1 or TRBD2 (5 bases each). Trimming shortened V by 4 bases and J by 0 bases, and 23 bases separated the two germline ends. This CDR3 is built from 19 residues. Per the germline V gene, CDR1 is KGHSH and CDR2 is LQKENI.

This sequence joins TRBV10-3 and TRBJ1-6; 9 positions match TRBD1. With 10 bases clipped from V and 5 bases from J, the junction kept 6 bases outside the gene matches. Germline V gene lookup returns CDR1 ENHRY and CDR2 SYGVKD. The CDR3 runs to 14 residues. CDR3 amino acids: CATKDRGNNSPLHF. In DNA, the CDR3 is TGTGCCACAAAGGACAGGGGAAATAATTCACCCCTCCACTTT.

The chain is built from TRBV18 and TRBJ1-2; 10 bases match TRBD1. Per germline, CDR1 KGHSH and CDR2 LQKENI. This CDR3 has 14 residues. The trim removed 4 bases at V and 2 bases at J, leaving 1 base unmatched. The CDR3 loop is CASSLGQGNYGYTF. The CDR3 DNA sequence: TGTGCCAGCTCACTGGGACAGGGGAACTATGGCTACACCTTC.

This clone has only a few counts. The rearrangement links TRBV2 to TRBJ2-5; possible D gene TRBD2, 6 bases. Trimming removed 6 bases at V and 5 bases at J, with 16 bases between. CDR1 SNHLY and CDR2 FYNNEI come from the germline V gene. The CDR3 loop spans 14 amino acids. CDR3 loop: CASRAPQEGETQYF. The CDR3 DNA reads as TGTGCCAGCAGGGCCCCCCAGGAGGGGGAGACCCAGTACTTC.